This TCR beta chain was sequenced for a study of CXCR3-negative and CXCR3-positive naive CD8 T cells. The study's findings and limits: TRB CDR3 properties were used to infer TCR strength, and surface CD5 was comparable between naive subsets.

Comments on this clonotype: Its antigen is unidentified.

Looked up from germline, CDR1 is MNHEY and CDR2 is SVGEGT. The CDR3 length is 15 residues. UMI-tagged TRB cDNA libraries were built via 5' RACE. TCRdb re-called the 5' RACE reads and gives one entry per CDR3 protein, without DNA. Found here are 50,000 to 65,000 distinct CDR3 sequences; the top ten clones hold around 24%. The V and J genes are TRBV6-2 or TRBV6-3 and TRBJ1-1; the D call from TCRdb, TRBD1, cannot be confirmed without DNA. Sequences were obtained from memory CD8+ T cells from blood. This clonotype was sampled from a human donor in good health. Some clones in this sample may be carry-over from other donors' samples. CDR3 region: CASSHPRRRNTEAFF.